The rows below give T cell receptor beta chains drawn from one sample of a study of blood T cell repertoires in COVID-19. TCRdb keeps only in-frame clones here, not all; method: immunoSEQ multiplex PCR. The sample gives hundreds of thousands of clones, 83% of which show up once; 1.3% is in the top ten. Sequencing was carried out using peripheral blood. These receptor sequences come from a woman aged 25 to 39 with COVID-19, enrolled during active disease. Each CDR3 is given with its conserved first and last residue. Fields, in order: D gene, clone size, V gene, J gene, CDR3 DNA, CDR3 protein. D genes are given only for firm matches. Rows give clone size only sometimes, using once, few, many, or a class for an expanded clone.

D: TRBD2
size: few
V: TRBV7-9
J: TRBJ2-1
DNA: TGTGCCAGCAGCTCTGGGGCTAGCGGATTGATTTACAATGAGCAGTTCTTC
CDR3: CASSSGASGLIYNEQFF

D: TRBD1
size: .
V: TRBV2
J: TRBJ2-1
DNA: TGTGCCAGCAGTGAAAGGCCCGCGAACAGGGGTTTGGGCAATGAGCAGTTCTTC
CDR3: CASSERPANRGLGNEQFF

D: TRBD1
size: .
V: TRBV9
J: TRBJ2-2
DNA: TGTGCCAGCAGCCAACGTCAAGGGACAGCAGTGGATAGCGGGGAGCTGTTTTTT
CDR3: CASSQRQGTAVDSGELFF

D: TRBD2
size: .
V: TRBV9
J: TRBJ2-1
DNA: TGTGCCAGCAGCTCCGCGGGGGAAGTTTACAATGAGCAGTTCTTC
CDR3: CASSSAGEVYNEQFF

D: .
size: .
V: TRBV11-1
J: TRBJ1-2
DNA: TGTGCCAGCAGCTTCCCAGGGGAAAACTATGGCTACACCTTC
CDR3: CASSFPGENYGYTF

D: TRBD1
size: .
V: TRBV11-1
J: TRBJ2-1
DNA: TGTGCCAGCAGCCCCCGGGACAGGTCTTACAATGAGCAGTTCTTC
CDR3: CASSPRDRSYNEQFF

D: TRBD1
size: .
V: TRBV4-3
J: TRBJ1-2
DNA: TGCGCCAGCAGCCGGACAGGGGATAACTATGGCTACACCTTC
CDR3: CASSRTGDNYGYTF

D: TRBD1
size: .
V: TRBV28
J: TRBJ1-6
DNA: TGTGCCAGCAGGGGGACAGGGTACAATTCACCCCTCCACTTT
CDR3: CASRGTGYNSPLHF

D: TRBD1
size: once
V: TRBV2
J: TRBJ2-7
DNA: TGTGCCAGCAGTGGGGGGGACAGGGCTTACGAGCAGTACTTC
CDR3: CASSGGDRAYEQYF

D: TRBD1
size: .
V: TRBV7-9
J: TRBJ1-1
DNA: TGTGCCAGCAGCATCGGGACAGTCACTGAAGCTTTCTTT
CDR3: CASSIGTVTEAFF

D: TRBD1
size: few
V: TRBV6-5
J: TRBJ2-1
DNA: TGTGCCAGCAGGAACAGACAGGGGGCGCACAATGAGCAGTTCTTC
CDR3: CASRNRQGAHNEQFF

D: TRBD2
size: .
V: TRBV2
J: TRBJ2-7
DNA: TGTGCCAGCACCCCAGAGGGGCTAGCGGGGTTTTACGAGCAGTACTTC
CDR3: CASTPEGLAGFYEQYF

D: .
size: .
V: TRBV11-2
J: TRBJ2-1
DNA: TGTGCCAGCAGCTTAACCGCGGATCTCTACAATGAGCAGTTCTTC
CDR3: CASSLTADLYNEQFF

D: TRBD2
size: few
V: TRBV4-1
J: TRBJ2-3
DNA: TGCGCCAGCAGCCAAGAGATGGGTACGGGAGGGTACGCCGATACGCAGTATTTT
CDR3: CASSQEMGTGGYADTQYF

D: TRBD1
size: .
V: TRBV6-2/TRBV6-3
J: TRBJ2-7
DNA: TGTGCCAGCAGCTTGACAGGGTTGGGGAGCTACGAGCAGTACTTC
CDR3: CASSLTGLGSYEQYF

D: TRBD1
size: few
V: TRBV5-4
J: TRBJ1-4
DNA: TGTGCCAGCAGCTTGGCGGGACAGGGGGAAAAACTGTTTTTT
CDR3: CASSLAGQGEKLFF

D: .
size: .
V: TRBV28
J: TRBJ1-5
DNA: TGTGCCAGCAGTGGCCCGGGGTCTCGGCAGCCCCAGCATTTT
CDR3: CASSGPGSRQPQHF

D: TRBD2
size: .
V: TRBV7-9
J: TRBJ2-3
DNA: TGTGCCAGCAGCTCGAGCGGGATCCATCACGATACGCAGTATTTT
CDR3: CASSSSGIHHDTQYF

D: TRBD1
size: .
V: TRBV2
J: TRBJ2-3
DNA: TGTGCCAGCACCGGGACAGGGATTCGCACAGATACGCAGTATTTT
CDR3: CASTGTGIRTDTQYF

D: TRBD1
size: .
V: TRBV5-1
J: TRBJ1-2
DNA: TGCGCCAGCAGCCCCGGACAGGGGGAGTATGGCTACACCTTC
CDR3: CASSPGQGEYGYTF

D: .
size: once
V: TRBV19
J: TRBJ2-3
DNA: TGTGCCAGTAGTATAGGGACTGCCACTAGCACAGATACGCAGTATTTT
CDR3: CASSIGTATSTDTQYF

D: .
size: few
V: TRBV7-9
J: TRBJ2-6
DNA: TGTGCCAGCAGCCCTCCACAGAGACAAGTCTCTGGGGCCAACGTCCTGACTTTC
CDR3: CASSPPQRQVSGANVLTF

D: TRBD2
size: .
V: TRBV11-2
J: TRBJ2-2
DNA: TGTGCCAGCAGCTTAGATTTGGGTAGCGGGAGTCGCACCGGGGAGCTGTTTTTT
CDR3: CASSLDLGSGSRTGELFF

D: TRBD2
size: .
V: TRBV2
J: TRBJ2-5
DNA: TGTGCCAGCACTCGAGCGGGGATCCAAGAGACCCAGTACTTC
CDR3: CASTRAGIQETQYF

D: .
size: .
V: TRBV28
J: TRBJ1-6
DNA: TGTGCCAGCAGCCTGAATACAGGGTCCTATAATTCACCCCTCCACTTT
CDR3: CASSLNTGSYNSPLHF

D: TRBD2
size: .
V: TRBV2
J: TRBJ2-1
DNA: TGTGCCAGCAGCTACGGGACTAGCGGGAGAAGGGATGAGCAGTTCTTC
CDR3: CASSYGTSGRRDEQFF

D: .
size: .
V: TRBV3-1/TRBV3-2
J: TRBJ2-7
DNA: TGTGCCAGCAGCCAAGTATCGTCCGAGCAGTACTTC
CDR3: CASSQVSSEQYF

D: TRBD1
size: .
V: TRBV12-3/TRBV12-4
J: TRBJ1-2
DNA: TGTGCCAGCAGCCGGGACAGTAACTATGGCTACACCTTC
CDR3: CASSRDSNYGYTF

D: TRBD2
size: .
V: TRBV7-3
J: TRBJ2-1
DNA: TGTGCCAGCAGCGAGGACCCGCTAGCGGGAGGGCCGGGGAATGAGCAGTTCTTC
CDR3: CASSEDPLAGGPGNEQFF

D: .
size: .
V: TRBV25-1
J: TRBJ1-6
DNA: TGTGCCAGCAGTGAATCGAACTACAGGGATCTTAATTCACCCCTCCACTTT
CDR3: CASSESNYRDLNSPLHF

D: TRBD1
size: once
V: TRBV5-1
J: TRBJ2-2
DNA: TGCGCCAGCAGCTTACAGGGGAGGGAGCTGTTTTTT
CDR3: CASSLQGRELFF

D: .
size: .
V: TRBV19
J: TRBJ2-2
DNA: TGTGCCAGTACAATCGGGGGGAACACCGGGGAGCTGTTTTTT
CDR3: CASTIGGNTGELFF

D: .
size: .
V: TRBV4-3
J: TRBJ2-7
DNA: TGCGCCAGCAGCCGAGGAAGATGGGGTAGCGCCTATACCTACGAGCAGTACTTC
CDR3: CASSRGRWGSAYTYEQYF